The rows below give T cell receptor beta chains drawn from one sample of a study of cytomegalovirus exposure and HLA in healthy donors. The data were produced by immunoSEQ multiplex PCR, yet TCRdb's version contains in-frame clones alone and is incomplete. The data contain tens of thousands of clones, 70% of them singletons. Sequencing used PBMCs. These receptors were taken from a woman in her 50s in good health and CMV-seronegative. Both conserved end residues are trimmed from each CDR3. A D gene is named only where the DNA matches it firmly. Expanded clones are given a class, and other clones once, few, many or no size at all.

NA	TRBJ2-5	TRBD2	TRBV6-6	ASSSSGVRETQY
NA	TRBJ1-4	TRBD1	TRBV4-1	ASSQGLGTGAEKLF
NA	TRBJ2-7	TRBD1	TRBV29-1	SAGQGIYEQY
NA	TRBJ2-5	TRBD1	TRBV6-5	ASKDRAETQY
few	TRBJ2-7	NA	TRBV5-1	ASSLGPGQAYEQY
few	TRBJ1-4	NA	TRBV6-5	ASAPGGINEKLF
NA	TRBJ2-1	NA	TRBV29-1	SVRLNNEQF
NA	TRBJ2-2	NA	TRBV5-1	ASGHGGNTGELF
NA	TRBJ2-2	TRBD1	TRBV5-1	ASSLGGGNTGELF
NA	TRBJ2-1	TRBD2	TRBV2	ASSTSGGANEQF
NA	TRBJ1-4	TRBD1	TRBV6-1	ASSPGQGVEKLF
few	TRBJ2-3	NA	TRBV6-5	ASRYGSKTDTQY
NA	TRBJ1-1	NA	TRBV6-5	ASSYSGGIGTEAF
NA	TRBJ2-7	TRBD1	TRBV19	ASSKGDSSYEQY
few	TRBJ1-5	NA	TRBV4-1	ASSQASRYSNQPQH
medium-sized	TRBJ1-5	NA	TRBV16	ASSLDRNQPQH
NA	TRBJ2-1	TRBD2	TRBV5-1	ASSPRGGGRDNEQF
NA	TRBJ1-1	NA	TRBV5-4	ASSRGGNTEAF
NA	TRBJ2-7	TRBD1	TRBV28	ASTTGGAYEQY
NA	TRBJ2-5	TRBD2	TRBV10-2	ASKKGLAYQETQY
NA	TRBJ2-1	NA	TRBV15	ATSRDGRLEDEQF
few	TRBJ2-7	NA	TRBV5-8	ASSLLLGGPPYEQY
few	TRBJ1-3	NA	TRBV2	ASNKPTSGNTIY
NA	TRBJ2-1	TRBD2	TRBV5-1	ASSSLLAGEQF